This TCR beta chain was captured by sequencing in a study of blood T cell repertoires in COVID-19. On the study more broadly: Donors in the United States, Italy and Spain gave samples during acute or convalescent COVID-19.

This table comes from immunoSEQ multiplex PCR, and its TCRdb copy is limited to in-frame clones, with some not included. The table has some 74,000 clones, around 87% seen once. The source of this sequence is a man aged 50-60 years with active COVID-19. The material sequenced was peripheral blood.

CDR3 region: CASRGGGRNTEAFF. DNA for the CDR3: TGTGCCAGCAGAGGGGGGGGCCGGAACACTGAAGCTTTCTTT. The chain has TRBV7-2 and TRBJ1-1; tentatively, D is TRBD1 (6 bases). Germline V gene sequence: CDR1 SGHTA, CDR2 FQGNSA. The CDR3 contains 14 residues. Trimming removed 6 bases from V and 1 base from J, with 12 bases in between.